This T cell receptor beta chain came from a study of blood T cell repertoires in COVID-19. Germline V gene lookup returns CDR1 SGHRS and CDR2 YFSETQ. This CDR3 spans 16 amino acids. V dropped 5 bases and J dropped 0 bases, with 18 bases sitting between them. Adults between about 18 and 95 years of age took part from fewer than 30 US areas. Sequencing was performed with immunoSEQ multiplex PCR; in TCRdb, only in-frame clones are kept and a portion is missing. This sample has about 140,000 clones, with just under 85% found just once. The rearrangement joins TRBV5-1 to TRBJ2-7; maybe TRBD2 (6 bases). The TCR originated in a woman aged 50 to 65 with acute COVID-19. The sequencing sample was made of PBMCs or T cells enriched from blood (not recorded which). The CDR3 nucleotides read TGCGCCAGCAGACCCGGGACTCCTCCTAACTCCTACGAGCAGTACTTC. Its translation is CASRPGTPPNSYEQYF.